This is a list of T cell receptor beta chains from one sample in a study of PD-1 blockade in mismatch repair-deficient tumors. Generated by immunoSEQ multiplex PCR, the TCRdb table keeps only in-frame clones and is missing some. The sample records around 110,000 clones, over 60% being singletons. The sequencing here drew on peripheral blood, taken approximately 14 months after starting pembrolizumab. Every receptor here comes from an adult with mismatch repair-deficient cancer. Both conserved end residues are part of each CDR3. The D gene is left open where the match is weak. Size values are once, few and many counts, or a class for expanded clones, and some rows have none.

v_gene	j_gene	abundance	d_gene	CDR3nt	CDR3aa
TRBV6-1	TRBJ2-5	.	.	TGTGCCAGCAGTGAAGTAGGGGTCGAGACCCAGTACTTC	CASSEVGVETQYF
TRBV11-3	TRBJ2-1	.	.	TGTGCCAGCAGCGACCGACAGGTGGGGATCAATGAGCAGTTCTTC	CASSDRQVGINEQFF
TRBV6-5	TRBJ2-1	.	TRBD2	TGTGCCAGCAGTTTGACGGGAGGGTCCTACAATGAGCAGTTCTTC	CASSLTGGSYNEQFF
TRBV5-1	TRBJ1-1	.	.	TGCGCCAGCAGGGGAGGGGCATCGGACACTGAAGCTTTCTTT	CASRGGASDTEAFF
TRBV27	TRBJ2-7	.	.	TGTGCCAGCAGTTTTCGGGACTCTACCTACGAGCAGTACTTC	CASSFRDSTYEQYF
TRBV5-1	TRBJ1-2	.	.	TGCGCCAGCAGCTTGGAGTACGTGGACAGAGCTAACTATGGCTACACCTTC	CASSLEYVDRANYGYTF
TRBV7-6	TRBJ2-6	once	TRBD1	TGTGCCAGCAGCTCAAGGACAGGGGCTGGGGCCAACGTCCTGACTTTC	CASSSRTGAGANVLTF
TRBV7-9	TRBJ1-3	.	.	TGTGCCAGCAGCGGACTCATCTCTGGAAACACCATATATTTT	CASSGLISGNTIYF
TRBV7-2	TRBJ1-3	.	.	TGTGCCAGCAGCTTAGATGTTAACAGGCCCCACTCTGGAAACACCATATATTTT	CASSLDVNRPHSGNTIYF
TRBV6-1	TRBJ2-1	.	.	TGTGCCAGCAGTGAAGCTTCGAGCTCCGAGCAGTTCTTC	CASSEASSSEQFF